This T cell receptor beta chain originates from a study of CD8+ T cells in alopecia areata. Background on the study: The drug, oral tofacitinib, was given to treated patients at 5 to 10 mg twice daily.

RNA was extracted and reverse transcribed into cDNA as the sequencing template. This table comes from immunoSEQ multiplex PCR, and its TCRdb copy is limited to in-frame clones, with some not included. In the table there are more than 200,000 clones, roughly two thirds of which are singletons. The CDR3 sequence is 16 residues long. Germline V gene sequence: CDR1 SGDLS, CDR2 YYNGEE. Trimming took 4 bases from V and 2 from J; bases not matched to a gene: 10. This clone has only a few counts. Obtained from alopecia areata patients were lesional scalp punch biopsies along with peripheral blood. Here the sequenced sample was CD4+ T cells sorted from blood, taken at week 0. The sequence was collected from a human donor with alopecia areata. The V call is TRBV9, the J call TRBJ2-7; 9 bases align to TRBD2. The CDR3 protein is CASSTRLAGDTYEQYF. The CDR3 DNA follows: TGTGCCAGCAGCACCCGTTTAGCGGGGGACACCTACGAGCAGTACTTC.